The 13 T cell receptor beta chains reported below all come from one sample, sequenced in a study of control samples from healthy donors and cancer patients. The assay was immunoSEQ multiplex PCR, and TCRdb's table has in-frame clones only and misses some. The sample shows about 140,000 clones, about 90% of them seen only once. Sequencing was carried out using blood. These TCRs come from a young man in good health.

The DNA of the CDR3 is TGTGCTAGTGGTTCGCACAGGGGAGATGGGACAGATACGCAGTATTTT. Protein sequence: CASGSHRGDGTDTQYF. The J gene is TRBJ2-3, the V gene TRBV12-5; 7 nucleotides match TRBD1. The CDR3 sequence is 16 residues long. V trimming: 4 bases; J trimming: 3 bases; junction bases outside the gene matches: 10. Germline V gene sequence: CDR1 LGHNT, CDR2 FRNRAP.

The chain recombines TRBV28 with TRBJ1-1, with D unresolved. CDR3 length: 14 residues. Germline V gives CDR1 MDHEN, CDR2 SYDVKM. CDR3 protein: CGTSIGRMNTEAFF. In DNA form, the CDR3 reads TGTGGCACGTCCATCGGACGGATGAACACTGAAGCTTTCTTT.

The V call is TRBV5-5, the J call TRBJ1-6, with D perhaps TRBD1 (5 bases). Per germline, CDR1 SGHKS and CDR2 YYEKEE (reference sequence). There are 18 residues in the CDR3. Trimming shortened V by 0 bases and J by 5 bases, and 18 bases separated the two germline ends. Here the CDR3 reads CASSLDPWQGRNNSPLHF. The CDR3 DNA reads as TGTGCCAGCAGCTTGGACCCCTGGCAGGGTCGAAATAATTCACCCCTCCACTTT.

The V gene is TRBV7-3, the J gene TRBJ2-6, with 9 bases lining up with TRBD1. V shed 5 bases, J shed 1 base, and the junction held 6 bases outside the gene matches. The CDR3 consists of 17 residues. In germline, CDR1 is SGHTA, CDR2 FQGTGA. The CDR3 reads CASSPTGGSSGANVLTF. CDR3 in DNA: TGTGCCAGCAGCCCGACAGGGGGATCGTCTGGGGCCAACGTCCTGACTTTC.

The V gene is TRBV6-2 or TRBV6-3, the J gene TRBJ2-1, with 15 bases matching TRBD2. The CDR3 sequence is 18 residues long. V lost 2 bases, J lost 8 bases, and 10 bases stayed unmatched. Looked up from germline, CDR1 is MNHEY and CDR2 is SVGEGT. CDR3 nucleotides: TGTGCCAGCAGTTACCCTGGGACTAGCGGGGGGCCCCTAGATGAGCAGTTCTTC. Protein sequence: CASSYPGTSGGPLDEQFF.

This chain uses TRBV7-3 with TRBJ2-1; 10 nucleotides line up with TRBD2. V lost 0 bases and J lost 6; bases outside the gene matches: 14. From germline, CDR1 is SGHTA and CDR2 FQGTGA. The CDR3 totals 19 residues. The CDR3 coding sequence is TGTGCCAGCAGCTTAACGGGGCTAGCGGGGGTTGTAAAGGGCAATGAGCAGTTCTTC. Amino acids: CASSLTGLAGVVKGNEQFF.

The J gene is TRBJ1-5, the V gene TRBV19; 9 nucleotides match TRBD1. Trimming removed 6 bases from V and 6 bases from J; junction bases left unmatched: 9. This CDR3 has 15 amino acids. Germline values: CDR1 LNHDA, CDR2 SQIVND (reference sequence). CDR3: CASRGPGQGSQPQHF. CDR3 nucleotides: TGTGCCAGTAGGGGGCCGGGACAGGGCAGTCAGCCCCAGCATTTT. The full variable domain, its missing parts supplied by reference TRBV19 and TRBJ1-5, is DGGITQSPKYLFRKEGQNVTLSCEQNLNHDAMYWYRQDPGQGLRLIYYSQIVNDFQKGDIAEGYSVSREKKESFPLTVTSAQKNPTAFYLCASRGPGQGSQPQHFGDGTRLSIL.

On this clone: At one end the junction does not follow the germline gene, possibly because of a read error. The sample holds other DNA sequences that translate to the same CDR3. The rearrangement uses TRBV10-2 and TRBJ2-7, with a tentative D call TRBD2 (6 bases). This CDR3 is built from 12 residues. Germline assignment: CDR1 WSHSY and CDR2 SAAADI. Here the CDR3 reads CAPRRGYYEQYF. The CDR3 nucleotides are TGCGCCCCAAGACGGGGGTACTACGAACAGTACTTC.

The count of this clone is one. V gene TRBV5-5 combines with J gene TRBJ1-1; 9 positions agree with TRBD1. This CDR3 has 20 residues. The germline gives CDR1 SGHKS, CDR2 YYEKEE (reference sequence). The V and J ends lost 3 bases and 0 bases, in that order; junction bases with no gene match: 18. CDR3 DNA: TGTGCCAGCAGCTCCACCCTCACCGGGACAGGGATTCTCATGAACACTGAAGCTTTCTTT. Residues: CASSSTLTGTGILMNTEAFF.

V and J are TRBV4-1 and TRBJ2-2, with 8 bases lining up with TRBD1. V was pared by 0 bases and J by 1 base, with 7 bases of the junction left unmatched. This CDR3 is 18 amino acids long. In germline, CDR1 is MGHRA, CDR2 YSYEKL. CDR3 in amino acids: CASSQDYTGTGNTGELFF. DNA for the CDR3: TGCGCCAGCAGCCAAGATTACACCGGGACAGGGAACACCGGGGAGCTGTTTTTT.

This clone has a single count. The J gene is TRBJ2-1, the V gene TRBV6-1, with TRBD2 as a possible D gene (6 bases). The CDR3 runs 16 residues. Trimming pared 2 bases from V and 1 base from J, leaving 12 bases between. Germline V gene lookup returns CDR1 MNHNS and CDR2 SASEGT. CDR3 loop: CASSESAGTSYNEQFF. CDR3 nucleotides: TGTGCCAGCAGTGAAAGCGCCGGGACTTCCTACAATGAGCAGTTCTTC.

V is TRBV7-9 and J is TRBJ2-1; D is ambiguous. Trimming left V 7 bases short and J 9 bases short, with 10 bases between. The CDR3 has 11 residues. Germline CDR1 SEHNR, CDR2 FQNEAQ (reference sequence). The CDR3 reads CASKGLGEQFF. In DNA form, the CDR3 reads TGTGCCAGCAAGGGTCTCGGTGAGCAGTTCTTC.

The chain links TRBV9 to TRBJ1-2, with D possibly matching TRBD1 (5 bases). Germline CDR1 and CDR2: SGDLS and YYNGEE. Trimming took off 5 bases at V and 0 bases at J, with 23 bases between the two ends. The CDR3 sequence is 18 residues long. The CDR3 sequence: CASSAGGTALLTNYGYTF. The DNA of the CDR3 is TGTGCCAGCAGTGCGGGAGGGACCGCGCTACTTACTAACTATGGCTACACCTTC. Together with reference TRBV9 and TRBJ1-2, the CDR3 gives the full variable domain: DSGVTQTPKHLITATGQRVTLRCSPRSGDLSVYWYQQSLDQGLQFLIQYYNGEERAKGNILERFSAQQFPDLHSELNLSSLELGDSALYFCASSAGGTALLTNYGYTFGSGTRLTVV.